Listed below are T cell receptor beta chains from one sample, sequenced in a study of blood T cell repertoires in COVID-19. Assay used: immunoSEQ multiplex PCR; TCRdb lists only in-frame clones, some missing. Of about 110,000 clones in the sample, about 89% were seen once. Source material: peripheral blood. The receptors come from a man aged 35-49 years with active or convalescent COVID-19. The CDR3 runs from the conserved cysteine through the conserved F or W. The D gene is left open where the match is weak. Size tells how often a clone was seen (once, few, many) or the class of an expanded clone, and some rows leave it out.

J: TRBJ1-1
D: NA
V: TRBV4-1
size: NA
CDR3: CASSQEHSTGRGTEAFF
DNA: TGCGCCAGCAGCCAAGAGCACTCGACGGGTCGGGGCACTGAAGCTTTCTTT

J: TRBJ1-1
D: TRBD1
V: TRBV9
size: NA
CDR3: CASSPRPGQGGTEAFF
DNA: TGTGCCAGCAGCCCTCGACCGGGACAGGGGGGGACTGAAGCTTTCTTT

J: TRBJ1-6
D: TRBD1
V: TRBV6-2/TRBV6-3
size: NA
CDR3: CASSALPGQGSSPLHF
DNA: TGTGCCAGCAGCGCTCTGCCGGGACAGGGGAGTTCACCCCTCCACTTT

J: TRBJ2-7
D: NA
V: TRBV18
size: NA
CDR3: CASSPDSLGSYEQYF
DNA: TGTGCCAGCTCACCGGACAGCCTAGGCTCCTACGAGCAGTACTTC

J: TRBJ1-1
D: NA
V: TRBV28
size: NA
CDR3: CASSSHDRLNTEAFF
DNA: TGTGCCAGCAGTTCCCATGACAGGTTGAACACTGAAGCTTTCTTT

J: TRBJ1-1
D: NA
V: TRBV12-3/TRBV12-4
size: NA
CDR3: CASSPLTEAFF
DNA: TGTGCCAGCAGTCCTTTAACTGAAGCTTTCTTT

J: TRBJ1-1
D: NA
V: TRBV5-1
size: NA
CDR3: CASSLEWRTEAFF
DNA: TGCGCCAGCAGCTTGGAGTGGAGGACTGAAGCTTTCTTT

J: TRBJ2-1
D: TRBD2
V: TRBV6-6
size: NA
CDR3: CASRTSSGSPYNEQFF
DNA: TGTGCCAGCAGAACTTCAAGCGGGAGCCCCTACAATGAGCAGTTCTTC

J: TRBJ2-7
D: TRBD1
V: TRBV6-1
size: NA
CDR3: CASSDRQGAFDEQYF
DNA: TGTGCCAGCAGTGACCGACAGGGGGCCTTCGACGAGCAGTACTTC

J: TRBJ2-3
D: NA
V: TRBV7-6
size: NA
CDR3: CASSALTDTQYF
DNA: TGTGCCAGCAGCGCGTTAACAGATACGCAGTATTTT

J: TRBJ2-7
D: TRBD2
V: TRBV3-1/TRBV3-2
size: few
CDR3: CASSQAAGPTYEQYF
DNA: TGTGCCAGCAGCCAAGCAGCGGGACCCACCTACGAGCAGTACTTC

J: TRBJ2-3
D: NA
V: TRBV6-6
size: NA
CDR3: CATEGSTDTQYF
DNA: TGTGCGACGGAGGGAAGCACAGATACGCAGTATTTT

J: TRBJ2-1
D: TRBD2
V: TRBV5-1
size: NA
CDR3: CASSLGTLAGEKEQFF
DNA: TGCGCCAGCAGCTTGGGGACTCTAGCGGGAGAGAAGGAGCAGTTCTTC

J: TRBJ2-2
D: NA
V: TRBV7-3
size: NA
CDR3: CASSAQGDGTGELFF
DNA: TGTGCCAGCAGCGCCCAGGGTGACGGCACCGGGGAGCTGTTTTTT

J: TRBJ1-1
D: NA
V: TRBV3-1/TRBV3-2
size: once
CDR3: CASSHNQGMYTEAFF
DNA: TGTGCCAGCAGCCATAACCAGGGGATGTACACTGAAGCTTTCTTT

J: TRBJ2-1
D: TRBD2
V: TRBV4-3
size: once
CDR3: CASSPGASGVSSYNEQFF
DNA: TGCGCCAGCAGCCCGGGGGCTAGCGGGGTCAGCTCCTACAATGAGCAGTTCTTC

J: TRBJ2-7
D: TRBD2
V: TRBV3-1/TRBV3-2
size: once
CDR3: CASRDSGNYYEQYF
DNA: TGTGCCAGCAGGGATAGCGGGAACTACTACGAGCAGTACTTC

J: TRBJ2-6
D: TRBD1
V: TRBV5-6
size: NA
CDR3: CASSFPGQGARGANVLTF
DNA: TGTGCCAGCAGCTTCCCGGGACAGGGGGCGCGGGGGGCCAACGTCCTGACTTTC

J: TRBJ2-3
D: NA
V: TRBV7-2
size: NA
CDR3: CASTLTGSPTDTQYF
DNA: TGTGCCAGCACCCTCACAGGGAGTCCCACAGATACGCAGTATTTT

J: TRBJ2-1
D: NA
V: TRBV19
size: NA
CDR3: CASSISSAHRSGEQFF
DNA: TGTGCCAGTAGTATAAGCAGTGCCCACAGGTCAGGTGAGCAGTTCTTC

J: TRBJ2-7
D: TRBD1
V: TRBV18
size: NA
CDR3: CASSPVTGIDEQYF
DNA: TGTGCCAGCTCACCGGTGACAGGGATAGACGAGCAGTACTTC

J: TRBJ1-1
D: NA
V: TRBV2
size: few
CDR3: CARQGLGTEAFF
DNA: TGTGCCAGACAGGGTTTGGGCACTGAAGCTTTCTTT

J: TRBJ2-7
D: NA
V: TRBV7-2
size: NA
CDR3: CASSLARGRGCEQYF
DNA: TGTGCCAGCAGCTTAGCGCGTGGCAGGGGTTGCGAGCAGTACTTC

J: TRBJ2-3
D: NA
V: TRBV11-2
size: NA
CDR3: CAGAFGGLADTQYF
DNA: TGTGCCGGGGCCTTCGGGGGGCTCGCAGATACGCAGTATTTT

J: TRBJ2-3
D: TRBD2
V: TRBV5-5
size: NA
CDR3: CASSFRTSGTDTQYF
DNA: TGTGCCAGCAGCTTCAGGACTAGCGGCACAGATACGCAGTATTTT

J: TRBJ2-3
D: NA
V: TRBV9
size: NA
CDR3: CASSVFEVKDTQYF
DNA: TGTGCCAGCAGCGTCTTCGAGGTCAAAGATACGCAGTATTTT

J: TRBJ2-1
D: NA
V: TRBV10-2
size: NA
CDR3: CASSESTGGLGNEQFF
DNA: TGCGCCAGCAGTGAGTCCACGGGTGGGTTGGGTAATGAGCAGTTCTTC

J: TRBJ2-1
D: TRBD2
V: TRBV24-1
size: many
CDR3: CATSVRTSGRALSYNEQFF
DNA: TGTGCCACCAGTGTCCGGACTAGCGGGAGGGCCCTTTCCTACAATGAGCAGTTCTTC

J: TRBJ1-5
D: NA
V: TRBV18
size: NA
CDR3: CASSPTNQPQHF
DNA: TGTGCCAGCTCACCAACAAATCAGCCCCAGCATTTT

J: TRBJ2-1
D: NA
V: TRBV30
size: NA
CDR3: CAWTYRSSYNEQFF
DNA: TGTGCCTGGACGTATCGGAGCTCCTACAATGAGCAGTTCTTC

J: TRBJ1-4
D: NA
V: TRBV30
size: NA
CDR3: CAWSHQGLDGEKLFF
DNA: TGTGCCTGGAGCCACCAGGGCCTAGACGGGGAAAAACTGTTTTTT

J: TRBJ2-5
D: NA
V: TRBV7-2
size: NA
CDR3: CASSLAGVSTQYF
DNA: TGTGCCAGCAGCTTAGCAGGGGTGTCGACCCAGTACTTC

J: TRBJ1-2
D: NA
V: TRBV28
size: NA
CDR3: CASNYLYGYTF
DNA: TGTGCCAGCAACTATCTCTATGGCTACACCTTC

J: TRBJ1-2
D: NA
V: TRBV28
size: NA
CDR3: CASSLYEAYGYTF
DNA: TGTGCCAGCAGTTTATATGAGGCGTATGGCTACACCTTC

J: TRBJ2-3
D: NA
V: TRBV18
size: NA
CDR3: CASSPHETDTQYF
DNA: TGTGCCAGCTCACCTCACGAGACAGATACGCAGTATTTT

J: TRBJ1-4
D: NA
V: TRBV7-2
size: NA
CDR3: CASSPQGKGEKLFF
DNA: TGTGCCAGCAGCCCCCAGGGAAAGGGCGAAAAACTGTTTTTT

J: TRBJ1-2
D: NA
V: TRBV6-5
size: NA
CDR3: CASSYSQIDGYTF
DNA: TGTGCCAGCAGTTACTCGCAGATTGATGGCTACACCTTC

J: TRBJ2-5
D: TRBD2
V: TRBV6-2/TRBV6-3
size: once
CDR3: CASSYQGLAGTLETQYF
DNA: TGTGCCAGCAGTTACCAGGGACTAGCGGGGACCTTAGAGACCCAGTACTTC

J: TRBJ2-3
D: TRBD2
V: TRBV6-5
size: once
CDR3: CASSPAGVPPEAQYF
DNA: TGTGCCAGCAGTCCCGCGGGGGTCCCCCCAGAGGCGCAGTATTTT

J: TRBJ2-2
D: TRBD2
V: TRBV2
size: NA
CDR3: CASRRDYGSGELFF
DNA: TGTGCCAGCAGGCGGGACTACGGGTCCGGGGAGCTGTTTTTT

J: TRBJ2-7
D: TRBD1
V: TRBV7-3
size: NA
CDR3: CASSSVGTGKIYEQYF
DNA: TGTGCCAGCAGCTCAGTAGGGACAGGGAAAATTTACGAGCAGTACTTC

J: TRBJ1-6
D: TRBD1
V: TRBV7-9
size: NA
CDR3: CASSDRGGSYNSPLHF
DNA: TGTGCCAGCAGCGACAGGGGAGGCTCCTATAATTCACCCCTCCACTTT

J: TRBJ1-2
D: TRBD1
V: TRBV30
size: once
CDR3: CAWKEPGQGGYTF
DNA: TGTGCCTGGAAAGAACCGGGACAGGGGGGCTACACCTTC

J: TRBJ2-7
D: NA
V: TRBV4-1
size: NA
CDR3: CASSLGGLSASSYEQYF
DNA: TGCGCCAGCAGCTTAGGTGGTTTAAGTGCTAGCTCCTACGAGCAGTACTTC

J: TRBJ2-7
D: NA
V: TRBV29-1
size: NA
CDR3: CSVVRGYEQYF
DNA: TGCAGCGTTGTTAGGGGGTACGAGCAGTACTTC

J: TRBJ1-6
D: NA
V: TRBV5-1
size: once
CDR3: CASSPAGLGGGSPLHF
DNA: TGCGCCAGCAGCCCTGCGGGTCTAGGAGGCGGTTCACCCCTCCACTTT

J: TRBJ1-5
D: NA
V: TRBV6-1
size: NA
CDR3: CASSEAQRGQPQHF
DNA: TGTGCCAGCAGTGAAGCTCAACGGGGTCAGCCCCAGCATTTT

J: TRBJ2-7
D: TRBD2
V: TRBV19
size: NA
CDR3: CASSMSSGAYYEQYF
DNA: TGTGCCAGTAGTATGTCTAGCGGGGCGTACTACGAGCAGTACTTC

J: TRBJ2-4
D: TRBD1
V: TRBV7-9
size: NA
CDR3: CASSLGDREKNIQYF
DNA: TGTGCCAGCAGCTTAGGGGACAGGGAAAAAAACATTCAGTACTTC

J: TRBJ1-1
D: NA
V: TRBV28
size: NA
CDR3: CASSPARGGNTEAFF
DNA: TGTGCCAGCAGTCCCGCCCGAGGGGGGAACACTGAAGCTTTCTTT

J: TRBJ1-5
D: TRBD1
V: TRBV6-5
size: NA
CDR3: CASREDRVPSKPQHF
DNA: TGTGCCAGCAGGGAGGACAGGGTCCCGTCGAAGCCCCAGCATTTT

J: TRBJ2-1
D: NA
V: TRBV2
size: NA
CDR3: CANRDSSVEQFF
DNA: TGTGCCAACCGGGACTCCTCGGTTGAGCAGTTCTTC

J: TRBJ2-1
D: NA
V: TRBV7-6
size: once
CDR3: CASSSLARSSYNEQFF
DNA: TGTGCCAGCAGCTCGCTCGCGAGGAGCTCCTACAATGAGCAGTTCTTC

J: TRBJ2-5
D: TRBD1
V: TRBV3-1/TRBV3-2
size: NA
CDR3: CASKGDRAQETQYF
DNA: TGTGCCAGCAAGGGGGACAGGGCCCAAGAGACCCAGTACTTC

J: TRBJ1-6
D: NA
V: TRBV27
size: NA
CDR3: CASSLLGGDSPLHF
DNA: TGTGCCAGCAGTTTACTGGGGGGGGATTCACCCCTCCACTTT

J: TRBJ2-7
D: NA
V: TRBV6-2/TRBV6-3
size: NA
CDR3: CASSYQSQVWSYEQYF
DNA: TGTGCCAGCAGTTATCAATCACAGGTGTGGTCATACGAGCAGTACTTC

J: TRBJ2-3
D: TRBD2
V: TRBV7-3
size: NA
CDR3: CASSQAGVPDTQYF
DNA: TGTGCCAGCAGCCAAGCGGGGGTTCCAGATACGCAGTATTTT